This T cell receptor (beta chain) was captured in a study of blood T cell repertoires in COVID-19. Overall study: COVID-19 samples, acute and convalescent, were from the United States, Italy and Spain. PBMCs, B-cell-depleted T cells, or T cells provided the cDNA or gDNA that made up the material.

V trimming: 5 bases; J trimming: 6 bases; junction bases outside the gene matches: 8. There are 15 residues in the CDR3. The germline gives CDR1 SGHRS, CDR2 YFSETQ. In the source study's methods: Amplification from reference gene primers served as the basis for estimated nucleated cell counts. Only in-frame clones appear in the TCRdb table, and some are missing; sequencing was by immunoSEQ multiplex PCR. The V and J calls and clone size were taken over from that table, and D and trimming were inferred from the DNA. Seen here are 250,000 to 400,000 clones, around 88% observed once, and the top ten hold roughly 1.7%.

The sequencing sample was made of peripheral blood. The V and J genes are TRBV5-1 and TRBJ2-2, with 9 positions matching TRBD2. The source is a woman aged 25 to 45 with COVID-19, enrolled during active disease. The CDR3 reads CASSFNGLASGELFF. Here the CDR3 DNA reads TGCGCCAGCAGTTTCAATGGACTAGCGTCCGGGGAGCTGTTTTTT.